This entry concerns a single T cell receptor (beta chain). No antigen is known for it. This sample stems from a study of radiotherapy plus CTLA-4 blockade in lung cancer. Trimming cost V 0 bases and J 9 bases; bases outside gene matches: 3. Germline CDR1 reads SGDLS; CDR2 reads YYNGEE. The CDR3 totals 15 residues. Profiling relied on immunoSEQ multiplex PCR, and the TCRdb table lists in-frame clones only, not all of them. The table has under 50,000 clones, about 86% seen once. Study outcomes and limitations: In blood, early T cell clone dynamics reportedly predicted response best, together with interferon-beta. Expansion in blood of tumor-derived TCR clones was seen after radiotherapy plus ipilimumab.

Sequencing used peripheral blood, obtained from a patient treated with radiotherapy plus ipilimumab. This receptor was taken from a human donor with non-small cell lung cancer whose response to radiotherapy plus ipilimumab could not be evaluated. This chain links TRBV9 with TRBJ1-6; 10 positions match TRBD1. CDR3 sequence: CASSVGGTGVSPLHF. DNA for the CDR3: TGTGCCAGCAGCGTAGGGGGGACAGGGGTTTCACCCCTCCACTTT.